A selection of T cell receptor beta chains follows, all from one sample in a study of blood T cell repertoires in COVID-19. Data came from immunoSEQ multiplex PCR; TCRdb stores just in-frame clones and leaves some out. Of about 200,000 clones in the sample, around 85% were seen once. The sequenced material came from PBMCs or T cells enriched from blood (not recorded which). These receptors all stem from a man aged 40-50 years who had recovered from COVID-19. Both conserved end residues are part of each CDR3. D genes are given only for firm matches. Some rows have no size entry. The others give once, few or many, or a class for an expanded clone.

clone_size,d_call,v_call,j_call,cdr3_nt,cdr3_aa
NA,TRBD1,TRBV27,TRBJ1-1,TGTGCCAGCAAAAGACAGGGTTCGAACACTGAAGCTTTCTTT,CASKRQGSNTEAFF
NA,NA,TRBV6-1,TRBJ1-1,TGTGCCAGCAGTGATTCACAACTAAGGGGTGAAGCTTTCTTT,CASSDSQLRGEAFF
few,TRBD1,TRBV9,TRBJ1-1,TGTGCCAGCAGCCCCGGCGGTGGGACAGGTATTGAAGCTTTCTTT,CASSPGGGTGIEAFF
NA,NA,TRBV21-1,TRBJ2-1,TGTGCCAGCGGACTAGCGGGCCCGCGGGGGCAGTTCTTC,CASGLAGPRGQFF
NA,NA,TRBV3-1/TRBV3-2,TRBJ2-6,TGTGCCAGCAGCCCGACCAGGGGTCCCTCACTCTCTGGGGCCAACGTCCTGACTTTC,CASSPTRGPSLSGANVLTF
NA,TRBD1,TRBV11-2,TRBJ2-7,TGTGCCAGCAGTCAGGGGGCTTACGAGCAGTACTTC,CASSQGAYEQYF
NA,NA,TRBV20-1,TRBJ2-5,TGCAGTGCGGGCCGAGAGACCCAGTACTTC,CSAGRETQYF
NA,TRBD1,TRBV5-1,TRBJ2-5,TGCGCCAGCTCATGGACAGGGGGCAGGGAGACCCAGTACTTC,CASSWTGGRETQYF
many,TRBD1,TRBV19,TRBJ1-2,TGTGCCAGTAGTATACCGGGACAGATCCTCAACTATGGCTACACCTTC,CASSIPGQILNYGYTF
NA,NA,TRBV6-5,TRBJ2-5,TGTGCCAGCAGCTTCCAAGAGACCCAGTACTTC,CASSFQETQYF
NA,NA,TRBV27,TRBJ2-7,TGTGCCAGCAGTTTCACAGGGGCGGGGGAGCAGTACTTC,CASSFTGAGEQYF
NA,NA,TRBV6-6,TRBJ1-4,TGTGCCAGCAGTGCCCGATACAGCTCAACTAATGAAAAACTGTTTTTT,CASSARYSSTNEKLFF
NA,TRBD1,TRBV24-1,TRBJ1-6,TGTGCCACCAGTGATTTGAGTCAGGGGGCCAATCCCCTCCACTTT,CATSDLSQGANPLHF
NA,NA,TRBV12-3/TRBV12-4,TRBJ2-3,TGTGCCAGCAGTCGCCGGGAAGCCGATACGCAGTATTTT,CASSRREADTQYF
NA,NA,TRBV6-5,TRBJ1-6,TGTGCCAGCAGTTACTCGTCGGCGGGGGCTTCACCCCTCCACTTT,CASSYSSAGASPLHF
many,TRBD1,TRBV10-1,TRBJ1-4,TGCGCCAGCGTAATCGACAGGGATACAACTAATGAAAAACTGTTTTTT,CASVIDRDTTNEKLFF
NA,NA,TRBV12-3/TRBV12-4,TRBJ1-3,TGTGCCAGCAGCATCTCTGGAAACACCATATATTTT,CASSISGNTIYF
NA,TRBD1,TRBV18,TRBJ1-2,TGTGCCAGCTCAGGGGACAGGGCCCTTTCCGGCTACACCTTC,CASSGDRALSGYTF
NA,TRBD1,TRBV28,TRBJ1-6,TGTGCCAGCAGGTCGGGACAGGGCCTGAGCTCCTATAATTCACCCCTCCACTTT,CASRSGQGLSSYNSPLHF
NA,NA,TRBV30,TRBJ2-4,TGTGCCTGGAGCATCGGGGGATATAGGGCCAAAAACATTCAGTACTTC,CAWSIGGYRAKNIQYF
NA,TRBD1,TRBV6-5,TRBJ2-7,TGTGCCAGCAGTTCCTCAAGGGACAGGATCTACGAGCAGTACTTC,CASSSSRDRIYEQYF
once,TRBD1,TRBV13,TRBJ2-7,TGTGCCAGCAGCTCGACACCGGGACAGGGTCCGTTCGAGCAGTACTTC,CASSSTPGQGPFEQYF
NA,TRBD2,TRBV14,TRBJ2-3,TGTGCCAGCAGCCAAGACCAGCGGGGGGCGAGGCGAGATACGCAGTATTTT,CASSQDQRGARRDTQYF
NA,TRBD2,TRBV13,TRBJ2-1,TGTGCCAGCAGTCGTCCTAGGCTGACTAGCGGGAGGGTCTACAATGAGCAGTTCTTC,CASSRPRLTSGRVYNEQFF
NA,NA,TRBV10-3,TRBJ2-7,TGTGCCACCCACCCCGTGGGGACAAGGGGAAGGAGCTCCTACGAGCAGTACTTC,CATHPVGTRGRSSYEQYF
NA,NA,TRBV30,TRBJ1-2,TGTGCCTGGAGTGTAGTAGATTATGGCTACACCTTC,CAWSVVDYGYTF
NA,TRBD2,TRBV15,TRBJ2-1,TGTGCCACCAGCAGGGGTGGTAGCGGGACAAGGGATGAGCAGTTCTTC,CATSRGGSGTRDEQFF
NA,NA,TRBV6-5,TRBJ2-7,TGTGCCAGCACTCTGAACACATTGTTTCCGTGGGAGCAGTACTTC,CASTLNTLFPWEQYF
NA,NA,TRBV15,TRBJ1-4,TGTGCCACCAGCTGGAGTACAACTAATGAAAAACTGTTTTTT,CATSWSTTNEKLFF
NA,TRBD1,TRBV7-2,TRBJ2-7,TGTGCCAGCAGCTACGGACAGGGGGCCAACGAGCAGTACTTC,CASSYGQGANEQYF
NA,TRBD1,TRBV12-3/TRBV12-4,TRBJ1-2,TGTGCCAGCAGCTCCGGGACAGGGCGTGGCTACACCTTC,CASSSGTGRGYTF
once,TRBD1,TRBV24-1,TRBJ1-1,TGTGCCACCAGTGATTTGCCCGGGACAGGGGTTTATGAGGACACTGAAGCTTTCTTT,CATSDLPGTGVYEDTEAFF
NA,NA,TRBV4-3,TRBJ1-5,TGCGCCAGCAGCCAAGGTAGGGGGGGAGCTCAGCCCCAGCATTTT,CASSQGRGGAQPQHF
few,TRBD2,TRBV7-2,TRBJ2-7,TGTGCCAGCAGCCACCTGACTAGCGGGATATACGAGCAGTACTTC,CASSHLTSGIYEQYF
NA,TRBD2,TRBV6-5,TRBJ2-7,TGTGCCAGCAGCGTGACTAGCGGAACCTACGAGCAGTACTTC,CASSVTSGTYEQYF
NA,NA,TRBV5-1,TRBJ2-7,TGCGCCAGCAGCCCCAGCCAGGGGTGGTACGAGCAGTACTTC,CASSPSQGWYEQYF
few,NA,TRBV5-5,TRBJ2-7,TGTGCCAGCAGCAGAGAGGGACACCACTCCTACGAGCAGTACTTC,CASSREGHHSYEQYF
NA,NA,TRBV3-1/TRBV3-2,TRBJ1-2,TGTGCCAGCAGCCAAGATTTGTCAGGGGTAGGCTATGGCTACACCTTC,CASSQDLSGVGYGYTF
NA,TRBD2,TRBV9,TRBJ2-3,TGTGCCAGCGGGAGGGCCGCAGATACGCAGTATTTT,CASGRAADTQYF
NA,NA,TRBV13,TRBJ2-7,TGTGCCAGCAGCAGGGGGAGACCTCGCTCTCCACCCTACGAGCAGTACTTC,CASSRGRPRSPPYEQYF
NA,NA,TRBV30,TRBJ2-2,TGTGCCTGGAGGAGGGTCGGGACCGGGGAGCTGTTTTTT,CAWRRVGTGELFF
NA,NA,TRBV14,TRBJ2-1,TGTGCCAGCAGCCAAGGGGGGCGGGCGACCTACAATGAGCAGTTCTTC,CASSQGGRATYNEQFF
NA,TRBD2,TRBV29-1,TRBJ2-7,TGCAGCGTTGAGTCCGGGACTAGCGGGACCTCGCCCCAGTACTTC,CSVESGTSGTSPQYF
NA,NA,TRBV5-1,TRBJ2-7,TGCGCCAGCAGCTTGGAGGCGGGGTTCGAGCAGTACTTC,CASSLEAGFEQYF
once,TRBD2,TRBV10-3,TRBJ2-5,TGTGCCATCAGTGATAATGGCGGGAGAAGAGAGACCCAGTACTTC,CAISDNGGRRETQYF
NA,TRBD1,TRBV29-1,TRBJ2-3,TGCAGCGTTCCTATGAGACAGGGGTTGGGAGATACGCAGTATTTT,CSVPMRQGLGDTQYF
NA,TRBD1,TRBV19,TRBJ1-2,TGTGCCAGTAGTATAGGGACAGGGAGTCGATATGGCTACACCTTC,CASSIGTGSRYGYTF
NA,NA,TRBV14,TRBJ1-1,TGTGCCAGCAGCCAAGATCCGGGGACTGAAGCTTTCTTT,CASSQDPGTEAFF
NA,NA,TRBV21-1,TRBJ2-7,TGTGCCAGCAGCACGAGAGAGCAGTACTTC,CASSTREQYF